Shown below are 26 T cell receptor beta chains from a single sample sequenced in a study of identical twins. TCRdb reprocessed the 5' RACE reads with MiXCR, giving one entry per CDR3 protein. Of some 630,000 distinct CDR3 sequences detected, under 8.5% appear once; the ten largest clones hold around 1.6%. These data were also reused for a study on yellow fever vaccine responses in identical twins.

Material: PBMCs. The receptors were gathered from a woman younger than 35 in good health.

This clonotype was seen at least ten times. The chain employs TRBV27 and TRBJ2-1; no clear D. Trimming shortened V by 4 bases and J by 5 bases, and 9 bases separated the two germline ends. Germline-derived CDR1 and CDR2 are MNHEY and SMNVEV (reference sequence). There are 13 residues in the CDR3. The CDR3 region is CASSSVRHNEQFF. DNA for the CDR3: TGTGCCAGCAGTTCGGTTCGGCACAATGAGCAGTTCTTC.

This clonotype was recorded a few times. V gene TRBV20-1 combines with J gene TRBJ2-2; D call uncertain. The germline gives CDR1 DFQATT, CDR2 SNEGSKA (reference sequence). There are 13 residues in the CDR3. The V and J ends lost 3 bases and 0 bases respectively, with 5 bases between them. CDR3 nucleotides: TGCAGTGCTAGTTCCCCGAACACCGGGGAGCTGTTTTTT. This sequence encodes CSASSPNTGELFF.

This clonotype was counted between two and nine times. V and J are TRBV6-5 and TRBJ1-2, with D unclear. Germline V gene sequence: CDR1 MNHEY, CDR2 SVGAGI. V was trimmed by 0 bases and J by 4 bases, leaving 12 bases between them. This CDR3 is built from 15 residues. CDR3 DNA: TGTGCCAGCAGTTACTCCTTGGCGGGAGCCTATGGCTACACCTTC. Translated, it gives CASSYSLAGAYGYTF.

At least ten counts were recorded for this clonotype. The chain couples TRBV10-2 to TRBJ1-1; D might be TRBD1 (6 bases). CDR1 is WSHSY, CDR2 SAAADI, per germline. The CDR3 contains 13 residues. V dropped 9 bases and J dropped 3 bases, with 14 bases sitting between them. The CDR3 spells CASQAGGYTEAFF. Here the CDR3 DNA reads TGCGCCAGTCAGGCGGGGGGCTACACTGAAGCTTTCTTT.

This clonotype was counted ten times or more. V is TRBV2 and J is TRBJ1-4; D gene uncertain. Trimming shortened V by 3 bases and J by 0 bases, and 11 bases separated the two germline ends. The germline V gene has CDR1 SNHLY and CDR2 FYNNEI. This CDR3 is built from 16 residues. CDR3 sequence (DNA): TGTGCCAGCAGTGAGGCTTCTGTTGCAACTAATGAAAAACTGTTTTTT. This translates into CASSEASVATNEKLFF. Full variable domain (rest looked up from reference TRBV2 and TRBJ1-4): EPEVTQTPSHQVTQMGQEVILRCVPISNHLYFYWYRQILGQKVEFLVSFYNNEISEKSEIFDDQFSVERPDGSNFTLKIRSTKLEDSAMYFCASSEASVATNEKLFFGSGTQLSVL.

There are many counts of this clonotype. The chain links TRBV12-3 or TRBV12-4 to TRBJ2-4; D assignment may be TRBD1 or TRBD2 (5 bases each). CDR3 length equals 16 residues. V lost 2 bases and J 2 bases, leaving 13 bases between the germline ends. The CDR3 reads CASSLSGTGTKNIQYF. In DNA form, the CDR3 reads TGTGCCAGCAGTTTATCGGGGACGGGAACCAAAAACATTCAGTACTTC.

This clonotype was detected ten times or more. The chain employs TRBV12-3 or TRBV12-4 and TRBJ2-7, with no clear D. CDR3 length equals 13 residues. Trimming took off 2 bases at V and 3 bases at J, with 8 bases between the two ends. The DNA for the CDR3 is TGTGCCAGCAGTTTAACGGAAAACTACGAGCAGTACTTC. It specifies CASSLTENYEQYF.

This clonotype was picked up a small number of times. This rearrangement joins TRBV15 to TRBJ2-3; D is uncertain. This CDR3 contains 17 residues. The germline V and J ends were trimmed by 0 bases and 4 bases, with 17 bases remaining between them. Germline loops: CDR1 LNHNV, CDR2 YYDKDF (reference sequence). The CDR3 protein is CATSRDRSLGLADTQYF. CDR3 bases: TGTGCCACCAGCAGAGATCGAAGCTTAGGGCTCGCAGATACGCAGTATTTT.

Only a few counts were recorded for this clonotype. V and J are TRBV5-6 and TRBJ1-1, with a tentative D call TRBD1 (5 bases). V dropped 4 bases and J dropped 3 bases, with 10 bases sitting between them. CDR1 is SGHDT, CDR2 YYEEEE, per germline. CDR3 length: 13 amino acids. The CDR3 sequence: CASSPMGDTEAFF. In DNA form, the CDR3 reads TGTGCCAGCAGCCCGATGGGGGACACTGAAGCTTTCTTT.

This clonotype was observed at least ten times. The chain is built from TRBV9 and TRBJ2-1, with D tentatively TRBD2 (6 bases). CDR1 and CDR2 (germline): SGDLS, YYNGEE. The CDR3 contains 15 residues. V dropped 4 bases and J dropped 3 bases, with 14 bases sitting between them. CDR3 residues: CASSLQGGNYNEQFF. The CDR3 DNA reads as TGTGCCAGCAGCTTACAAGGAGGGAACTACAATGAGCAGTTCTTC.

The chain uses TRBV7-2 and TRBJ2-4, with 8 positions matching TRBD2. The length of the CDR3 is 15 residues. J was trimmed by 6 bases and V by 2 bases; bases with no gene match: 6. Germline CDR1 and CDR2: SGHTA and FQGNSA. The CDR3: CASSLSSLAGNIQYF. Here the CDR3 DNA reads TGTGCCAGCAGCTTATCGAGCCTAGCGGGAAACATTCAGTACTTC.

This CDR3 reads CASSFGQATLNTEAFF. CDR3 nucleotide sequence: TGCGCCAGCAGCTTTGGACAGGCTACTTTGAACACTGAAGCTTTCTTT. The chain uses TRBV5-1 and TRBJ1-1, with TRBD1 matching 7 bases. The junction had 7 bases not matched to a gene; V was cut back by 2 bases and J by 0 bases. Germline V gene sequence: CDR1 SGHRS, CDR2 YFSETQ. The CDR3 is 16 residues long.

This clonotype was counted ten times or more. The chain has TRBV6-5 and TRBJ2-1; the match to TRBD2 covers 12 bases. CDR1 and CDR2 (germline): MNHEY, SVGAGI. Trimming cost V 0 bases and J 8 bases; bases outside gene matches: 2. This CDR3 has 15 residues. CDR3 DNA: TGTGCCAGCAGTTACTCGGGACTAGCGGGTGATGAGCAGTTCTTC. Translation gives CASSYSGLAGDEQFF.

This clonotype was observed a few times. The CDR3 sequence is CASRGTSRRNTIYF. In DNA form, the CDR3 reads TGTGCCAGCAGAGGGACATCTCGACGAAACACCATATATTTT. This sequence joins TRBV27 and TRBJ1-3; maybe TRBD1 (6 bases). Germline values: CDR1 MNHEY, CDR2 SMNVEV (reference sequence). With 6 bases removed from V and 5 bases from J, the gap between germline ends came to 14 bases. The CDR3 extends over 14 amino acids.

This clonotype turned up a few times. The genes are TRBV7-9 and TRBJ2-6, with 10 bases identical to TRBD1. The CDR3 covers 15 residues. Trimming at V came to 5 bases and at J to 4 bases, leaving 2 bases not matched to a gene. CDR1 SEHNR and CDR2 FQNEAQ come from the germline V gene (reference sequence). The CDR3 DNA follows: TGTGCCAGCAGCAAGGGACAGGGGGGGGCCAACGTCCTGACTTTC. It yields the protein CASSKGQGGANVLTF.

The chain carries TRBV5-1 and TRBJ2-3; perhaps TRBD1 as D (6 bases). This CDR3 has 15 residues. Germline V gene lookup returns CDR1 SGHRS and CDR2 YFSETQ. The germline V and J ends were trimmed by 2 bases and 1 base, with 11 bases remaining between them. The CDR3 here is CASSFTGSGTDTQYF. CDR3 sequence (DNA): TGCGCCAGCAGCTTCACAGGGTCTGGCACAGATACGCAGTATTTT.

At least ten counts were recorded for this clonotype. V gene TRBV20-1 combines with J gene TRBJ1-1; weak D call: TRBD1 (5 bases). V lost 0 bases, J lost 0 bases, and 14 bases lay in between. The V gene's germline CDR1 is DFQATT and CDR2 SNEGSKA (reference sequence). This CDR3 has 16 amino acids. CDR3 in amino acids: CSARDPGPSLNTEAFF. DNA of the CDR3: TGCAGTGCTAGAGATCCAGGGCCCTCCTTGAACACTGAAGCTTTCTTT.

This clonotype was detected ten times or more. The genes are TRBV29-1 and TRBJ2-5, with 7 bases matching TRBD1. Germline V CDR1 and CDR2: SQVTM, ANQGSEA. After removal of 6 bases from V and 7 bases from J, the junction contained 17 bases not matched to a gene. This CDR3 has 15 residues. The CDR3 sequence is CSVVGLYDRAATQYF. The CDR3 coding sequence is TGCAGCGTGGTGGGGCTATATGACAGGGCGGCGACCCAGTACTTC.

In its sample, this clonotype was seen many times. The chain carries TRBV10-3 and TRBJ2-3; 7 bases agree with TRBD2. The V gene's germline CDR1 is ENHRY and CDR2 SYGVKD. The CDR3 contains 14 residues. V was clipped by 3 bases and J by 5 bases; unmatched bases: 5. CDR3 coding DNA: TGTGCCATCAGTGATTCGGGGGGTTTAGATACGCAGTATTTT. It specifies CAISDSGGLDTQYF.

The CDR3: CASSPRGQGDYGYTF. The DNA of the CDR3 is TGTGCCAGCAGCCCCCGAGGACAGGGGGACTATGGCTACACCTTC. The chain combines TRBV14 with TRBJ1-2, with 10 nucleotides matching TRBD1. The CDR3 has 15 residues. The trim removed 4 bases at V and 3 bases at J, leaving 5 bases unmatched. Per germline, CDR1 SGHDN and CDR2 FVKESK.

This chain uses TRBV5-1 with TRBJ1-4, with D hard to call. Germline assignment: CDR1 SGHRS and CDR2 YFSETQ. Trimming left V 6 bases short and J 8 bases short, with 11 bases between. This CDR3 is built from 12 residues. The CDR3 nucleotides read TGCGCCAGCACCCTTCGGGGAGAAAAACTGTTTTTT. Amino acid sequence: CASTLRGEKLFF.

This clonotype was observed at least ten times. This chain joins TRBV9 and TRBJ2-3; D is undetermined. With 3 bases removed from V and 2 bases from J, the gap between germline ends came to 10 bases. This CDR3 is 14 amino acids long. The germline V gene has CDR1 SGDLS and CDR2 YYNGEE. The CDR3 DNA reads TGTGCCAGCAGCGACAGTTTTGACACAGATACGCAGTATTTT. Translation gives CASSDSFDTDTQYF. Filled out from reference TRBV9 and TRBJ2-3, the complete variable domain reads DSGVTQTPKHLITATGQRVTLRCSPRSGDLSVYWYQQSLDQGLQFLIQYYNGEERAKGNILERFSAQQFPDLHSELNLSSLELGDSALYFCASSDSFDTDTQYFGPGTRLTVL.

This clonotype was detected a few times. The rearrangement joins TRBV5-8 to TRBJ2-2; possible D gene TRBD1, 5 bases. The V end lost 4 bases, the J end lost 4 bases, and 11 bases lay between the germline ends. The CDR3 is 14 residues long. Per germline, CDR1 SGHTS and CDR2 YDEGEE. Written as DNA, the CDR3 is TGTGCCAGCAGCACCCTAAGGGGCACCGGGGAGCTGTTTTTT. Translating gives CASSTLRGTGELFF.

The chain links TRBV6-1 to TRBJ2-2; 14 positions match TRBD2. The CDR3 runs to 18 residues. V lost 6 bases, J lost 7 bases, and 13 bases stayed unmatched. Looked up from germline, CDR1 is MNHNS and CDR2 is SASEGT. This CDR3 is CASRRQWTSGRLVGELFF. As DNA, the CDR3 is TGTGCCAGCAGGCGGCAATGGACTAGCGGGAGGCTAGTCGGGGAGCTGTTTTTT.

This clonotype has at least ten counts. The chain combines TRBV9 with TRBJ2-7; D gene unclear. The germline V and J ends were trimmed by 2 bases and 2 bases, with 17 bases remaining between them. Per germline, CDR1 SGDLS and CDR2 YYNGEE. The CDR3 has 16 residues. Written as DNA, the CDR3 is TGTGCCAGCAGCGTCGGCGACACTTATCCAACCTACGAGCAGTACTTC. It translates to CASSVGDTYPTYEQYF.

This clonotype was picked up a small number of times. The rearrangement uses TRBV28 and TRBJ2-5, with 8 bases aligning to TRBD1. Germline loops: CDR1 MDHEN, CDR2 SYDVKM. V lost 9 bases and J lost 5; bases outside the gene matches: 5. The CDR3 contains 12 residues. The DNA of the CDR3 is TGTGCCAGTCAGGGGGCACGGGAGACCCAGTACTTC. Translated, it gives CASQGARETQYF.